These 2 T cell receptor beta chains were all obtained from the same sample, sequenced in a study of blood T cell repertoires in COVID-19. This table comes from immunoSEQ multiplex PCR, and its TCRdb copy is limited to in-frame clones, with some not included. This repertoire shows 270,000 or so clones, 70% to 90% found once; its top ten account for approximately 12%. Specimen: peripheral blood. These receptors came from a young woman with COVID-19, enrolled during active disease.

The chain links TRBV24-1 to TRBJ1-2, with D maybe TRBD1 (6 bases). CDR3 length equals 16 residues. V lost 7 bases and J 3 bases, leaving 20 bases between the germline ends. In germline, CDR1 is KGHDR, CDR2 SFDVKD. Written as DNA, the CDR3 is TGTGCCACCAGCGGGGGGCCATACAGGGAGGACTATGGCTACACCTTC. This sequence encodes CATSGGPYREDYGYTF.

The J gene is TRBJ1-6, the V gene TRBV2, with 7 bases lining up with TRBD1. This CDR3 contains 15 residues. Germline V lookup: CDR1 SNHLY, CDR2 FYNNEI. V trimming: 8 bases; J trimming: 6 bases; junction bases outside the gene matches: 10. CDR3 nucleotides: TGTGCCAGCTGGAGACAGGGAGAAGGTAATTCACCCCTCCACTTT. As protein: CASWRQGEGNSPLHF.